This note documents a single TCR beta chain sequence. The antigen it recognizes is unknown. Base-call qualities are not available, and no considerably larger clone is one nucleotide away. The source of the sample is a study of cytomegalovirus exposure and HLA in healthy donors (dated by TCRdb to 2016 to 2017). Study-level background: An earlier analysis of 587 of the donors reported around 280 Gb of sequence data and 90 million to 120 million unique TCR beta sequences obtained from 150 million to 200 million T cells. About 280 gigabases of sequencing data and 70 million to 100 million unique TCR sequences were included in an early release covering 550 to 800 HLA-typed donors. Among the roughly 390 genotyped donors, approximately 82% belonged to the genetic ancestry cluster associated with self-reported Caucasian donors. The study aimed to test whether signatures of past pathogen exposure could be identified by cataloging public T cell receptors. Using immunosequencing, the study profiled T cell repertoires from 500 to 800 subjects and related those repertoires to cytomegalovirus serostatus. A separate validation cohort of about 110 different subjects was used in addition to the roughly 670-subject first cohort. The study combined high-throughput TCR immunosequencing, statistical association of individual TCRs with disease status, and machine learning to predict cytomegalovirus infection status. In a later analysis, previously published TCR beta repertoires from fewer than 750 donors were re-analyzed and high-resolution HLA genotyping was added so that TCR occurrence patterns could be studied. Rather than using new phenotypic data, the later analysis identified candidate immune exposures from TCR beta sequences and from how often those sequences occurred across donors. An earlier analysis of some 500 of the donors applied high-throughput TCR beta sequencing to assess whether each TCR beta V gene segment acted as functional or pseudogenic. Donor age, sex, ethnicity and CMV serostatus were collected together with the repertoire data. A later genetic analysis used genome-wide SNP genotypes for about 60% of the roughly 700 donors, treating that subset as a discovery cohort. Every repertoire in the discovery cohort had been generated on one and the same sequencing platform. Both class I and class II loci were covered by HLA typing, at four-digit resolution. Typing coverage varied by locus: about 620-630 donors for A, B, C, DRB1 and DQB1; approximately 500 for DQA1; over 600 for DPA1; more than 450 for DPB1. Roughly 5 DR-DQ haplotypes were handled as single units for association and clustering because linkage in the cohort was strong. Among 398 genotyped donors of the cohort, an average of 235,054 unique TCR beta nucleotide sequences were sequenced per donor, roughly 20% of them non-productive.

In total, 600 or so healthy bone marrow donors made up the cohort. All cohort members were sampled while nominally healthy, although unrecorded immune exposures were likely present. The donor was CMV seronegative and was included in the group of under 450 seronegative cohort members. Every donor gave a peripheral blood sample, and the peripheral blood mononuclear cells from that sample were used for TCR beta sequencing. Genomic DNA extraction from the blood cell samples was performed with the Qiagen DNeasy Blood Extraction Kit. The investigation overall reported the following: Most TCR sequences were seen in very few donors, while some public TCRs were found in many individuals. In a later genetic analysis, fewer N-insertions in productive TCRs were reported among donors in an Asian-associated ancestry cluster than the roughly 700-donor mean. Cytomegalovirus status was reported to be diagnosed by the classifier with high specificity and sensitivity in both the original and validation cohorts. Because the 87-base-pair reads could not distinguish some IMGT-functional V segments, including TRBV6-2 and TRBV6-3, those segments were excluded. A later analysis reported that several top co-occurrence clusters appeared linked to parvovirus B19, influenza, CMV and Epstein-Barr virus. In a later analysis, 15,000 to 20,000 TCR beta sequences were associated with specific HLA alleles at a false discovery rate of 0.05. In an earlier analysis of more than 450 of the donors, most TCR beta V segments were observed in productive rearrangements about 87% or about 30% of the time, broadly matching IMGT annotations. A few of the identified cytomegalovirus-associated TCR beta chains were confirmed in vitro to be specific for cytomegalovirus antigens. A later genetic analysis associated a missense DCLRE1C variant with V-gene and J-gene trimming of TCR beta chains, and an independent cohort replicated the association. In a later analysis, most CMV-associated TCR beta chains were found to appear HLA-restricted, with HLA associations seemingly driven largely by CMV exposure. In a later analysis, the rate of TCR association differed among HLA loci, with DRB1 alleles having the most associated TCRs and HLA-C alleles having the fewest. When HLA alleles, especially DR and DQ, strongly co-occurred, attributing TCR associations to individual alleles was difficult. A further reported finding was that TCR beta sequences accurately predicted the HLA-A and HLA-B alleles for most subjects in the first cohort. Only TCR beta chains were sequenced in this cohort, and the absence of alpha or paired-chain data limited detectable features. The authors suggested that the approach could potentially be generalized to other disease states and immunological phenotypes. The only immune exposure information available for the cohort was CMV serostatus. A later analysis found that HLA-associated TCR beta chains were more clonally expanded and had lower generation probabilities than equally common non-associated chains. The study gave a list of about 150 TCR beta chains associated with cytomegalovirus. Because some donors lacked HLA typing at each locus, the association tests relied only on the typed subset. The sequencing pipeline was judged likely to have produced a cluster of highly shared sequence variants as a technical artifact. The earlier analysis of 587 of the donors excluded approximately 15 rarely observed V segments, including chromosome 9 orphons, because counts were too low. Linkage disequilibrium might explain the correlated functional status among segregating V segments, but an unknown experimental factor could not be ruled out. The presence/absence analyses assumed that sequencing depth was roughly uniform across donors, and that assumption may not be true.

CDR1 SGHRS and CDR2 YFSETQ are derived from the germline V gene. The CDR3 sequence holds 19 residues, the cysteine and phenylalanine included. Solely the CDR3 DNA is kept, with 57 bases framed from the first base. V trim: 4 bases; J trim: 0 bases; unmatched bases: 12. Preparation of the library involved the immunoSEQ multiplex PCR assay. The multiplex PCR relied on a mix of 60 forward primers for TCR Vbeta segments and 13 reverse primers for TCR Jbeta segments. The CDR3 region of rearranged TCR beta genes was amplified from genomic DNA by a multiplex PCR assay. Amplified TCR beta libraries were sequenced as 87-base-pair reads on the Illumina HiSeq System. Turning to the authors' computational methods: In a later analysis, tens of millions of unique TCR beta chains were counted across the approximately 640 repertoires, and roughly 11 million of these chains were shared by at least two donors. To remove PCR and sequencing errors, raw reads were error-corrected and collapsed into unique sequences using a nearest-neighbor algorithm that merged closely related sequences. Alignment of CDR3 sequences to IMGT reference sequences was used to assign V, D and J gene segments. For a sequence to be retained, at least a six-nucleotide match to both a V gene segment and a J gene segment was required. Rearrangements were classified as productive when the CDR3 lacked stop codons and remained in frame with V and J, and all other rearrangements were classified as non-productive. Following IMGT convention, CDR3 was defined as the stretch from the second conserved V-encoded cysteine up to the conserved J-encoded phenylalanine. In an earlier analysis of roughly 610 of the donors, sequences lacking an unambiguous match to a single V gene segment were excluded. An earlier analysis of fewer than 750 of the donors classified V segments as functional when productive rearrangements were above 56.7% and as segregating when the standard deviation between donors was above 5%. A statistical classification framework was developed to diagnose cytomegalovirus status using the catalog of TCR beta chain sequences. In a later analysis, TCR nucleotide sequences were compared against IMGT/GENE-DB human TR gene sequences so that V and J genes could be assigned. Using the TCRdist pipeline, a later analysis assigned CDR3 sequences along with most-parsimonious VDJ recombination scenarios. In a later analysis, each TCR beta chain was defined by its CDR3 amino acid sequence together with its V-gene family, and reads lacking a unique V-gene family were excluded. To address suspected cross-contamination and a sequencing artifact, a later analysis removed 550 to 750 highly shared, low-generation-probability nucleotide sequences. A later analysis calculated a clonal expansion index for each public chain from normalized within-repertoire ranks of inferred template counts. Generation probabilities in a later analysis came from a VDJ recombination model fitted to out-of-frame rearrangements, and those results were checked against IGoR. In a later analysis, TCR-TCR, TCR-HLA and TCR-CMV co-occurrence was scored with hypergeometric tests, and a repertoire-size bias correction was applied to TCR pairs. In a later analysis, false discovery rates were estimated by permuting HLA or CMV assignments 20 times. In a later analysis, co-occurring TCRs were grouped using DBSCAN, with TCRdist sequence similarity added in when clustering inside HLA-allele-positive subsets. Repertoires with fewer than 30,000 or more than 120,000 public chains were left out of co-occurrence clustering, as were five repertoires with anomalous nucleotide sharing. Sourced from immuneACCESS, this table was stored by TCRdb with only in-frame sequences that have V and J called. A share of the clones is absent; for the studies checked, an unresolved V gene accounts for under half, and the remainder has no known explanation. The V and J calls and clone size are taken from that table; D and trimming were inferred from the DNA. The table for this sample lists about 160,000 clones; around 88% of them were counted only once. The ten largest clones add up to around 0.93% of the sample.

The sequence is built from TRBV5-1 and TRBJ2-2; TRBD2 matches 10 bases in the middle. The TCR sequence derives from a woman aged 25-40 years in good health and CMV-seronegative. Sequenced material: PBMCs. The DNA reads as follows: TGCGCCAGCAGCCCCCGGGGGCTAGCGGGGGCCCCGAACACCGGGGAGCTGTTTTTT. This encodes CASSPRGLAGAPNTGELFF.